This T cell receptor (beta chain) derives from a study of blood T cell repertoires in COVID-19. The wider study: Acute and convalescent COVID-19 specimens originated in the United States, Italy and Spain. Nucleic acid was either cDNA or gDNA, and it came from T cells, B-cell-depleted T cells, or PBMCs.

Original handling: Amplification with reference gene primers provided the estimates of nucleated cell counts. The assay was immunoSEQ multiplex PCR, and TCRdb's table has in-frame clones only and misses some. That table supplies the V and J calls and clone size; D and trimming were determined from the DNA. The data hold roughly 250,000 clones, with 75% to 90% observed a single time. V lost 2 bases and J 4 bases, leaving 15 bases between the germline ends. The CDR3 sequence is 16 residues long. The V gene's germline CDR1 is MDHEN and CDR2 SYDVKM. The origin of this receptor is a man in his 60s who had recovered from COVID-19. V and J are TRBV28 and TRBJ1-5; perhaps TRBD1 as D (5 bases). Sequencing used peripheral blood. CDR3 nucleotides: TGTGCCAGCAGTTTAGGGCGCAGGGTCATTAATCAGCCCCAGCATTTT. As protein: CASSLGRRVINQPQHF.